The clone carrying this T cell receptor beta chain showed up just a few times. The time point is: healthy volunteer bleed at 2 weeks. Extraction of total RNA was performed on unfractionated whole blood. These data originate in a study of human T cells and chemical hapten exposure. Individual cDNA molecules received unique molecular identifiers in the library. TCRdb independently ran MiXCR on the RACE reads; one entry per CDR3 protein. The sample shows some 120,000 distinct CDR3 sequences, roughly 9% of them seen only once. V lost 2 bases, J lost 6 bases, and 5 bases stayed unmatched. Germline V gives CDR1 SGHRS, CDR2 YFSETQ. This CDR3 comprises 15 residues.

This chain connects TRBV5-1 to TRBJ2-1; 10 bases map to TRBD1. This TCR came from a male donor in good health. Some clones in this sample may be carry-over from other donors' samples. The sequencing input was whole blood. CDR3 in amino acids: CASSFRDRGFNEQFF. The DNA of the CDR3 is TGCGCCAGCAGCTTTAGGGACAGGGGTTTCAATGAGCAGTTCTTC.